Below are 31 T cell receptor beta chains sequenced from a single sample in a study of cytomegalovirus exposure and HLA in healthy donors. The PCR made use of 60 Vbeta and 13 Jbeta primers. This table comes from immunoSEQ multiplex PCR, and its TCRdb copy is limited to in-frame clones, with some not included. The sample includes some 180,000 clones, roughly 72% of them seen just once. Sequenced sample: PBMCs. These receptors were obtained from a man aged 25 to 45 in good health and CMV-seronegative.

This chain uses TRBV9 with TRBJ2-6; 9 bases agree with TRBD1. CDR3 length equals 18 residues. The V gene end was trimmed by 0 bases and the J gene end by 4 bases; junction bases not matched to a gene: 8. Per germline, CDR1 SGDLS and CDR2 YYNGEE. The CDR3 protein is CASSVGLGTGSGANVLTF. The CDR3 nucleotides read TGTGCCAGCAGCGTAGGACTCGGGACAGGGTCAGGGGCCAACGTCCTGACTTTC.

The chain uses TRBV28 and TRBJ2-7; 14 bases agree with TRBD2. Germline loops: CDR1 MDHEN, CDR2 SYDVKM. The J segment lost 5 bases and the V segment lost 4 bases, leaving 7 bases of the junction unmatched. CDR3 length equals 16 residues. CDR3 protein: CASSSPGLAGGNEQYF. The CDR3 nucleotides are TGTGCCAGCAGTTCTCCAGGACTAGCGGGAGGAAACGAGCAGTACTTC.

The chain joins TRBV6-1 to TRBJ2-7; 12 positions match TRBD2. Germline CDR1 is MNHNS and CDR2 is SASEGT. The J segment lost 5 bases and the V segment lost 2 bases, leaving 16 bases of the junction unmatched. This CDR3 contains 19 residues. CDR3: CASSENGLAGRGIRDEQYF. The CDR3 DNA reads TGTGCCAGCAGTGAAAACGGACTAGCGGGAAGGGGAATTAGGGACGAGCAGTACTTC.

The chain recombines TRBV4-1 with TRBJ2-7, with 11 bases that match TRBD1. With V trimmed by 3 bases and J by 5 bases, 6 bases remained unmatched. Germline CDR1 and CDR2: MGHRA and YSYEKL. CDR3 length equals 15 residues. CDR3 protein: CASSQMGQGVHEQYF. The CDR3, as DNA: TGCGCCAGCAGCCAGATGGGACAGGGGGTTCACGAGCAGTACTTC.

The chain combines TRBV7-9 with TRBJ2-5; D may be TRBD1 (5 bases). CDR3 length: 14 residues. V gave up 1 base and J gave up 1 base, with 7 bases separating them. Germline V gene data show CDR1 as SEHNR and CDR2 as FQNEAQ (reference sequence). The CDR3 here is CASSLGGLQETQYF. The CDR3 nucleotides are TGTGCCAGCAGCTTAGGGGGCCTCCAAGAGACCCAGTACTTC. The whole variable domain, remainder taken from reference TRBV7-9 and TRBJ2-5, is DTGVSQNPRHKITKRGQNVTFRCDPISEHNRLYWYRQTLGQGPEFLTYFQNEAQLEKSRLLSDRFSAERPKGSFSTLEIQRTEQGDSAMYLCASSLGGLQETQYFGPGTRLLVL.

In this sample, this clone turned up a few times. The genes are TRBV18 and TRBJ1-5; TRBD1 is a possible D gene (5 bases). Trimming removed 2 bases at V and 7 bases at J, with 9 bases between. This CDR3 is built from 13 residues. The germline V gene has CDR1 KGHSH and CDR2 LQKENI. The chain's CDR3 is CASSPGAGQPQHF. The CDR3 region has the DNA TGTGCCAGCTCACCAGGGGCCGGGCAGCCCCAGCATTTT. The variable domain in full, with the rest retrieved from reference TRBV18 and TRBJ1-5, is NAGVMQNPRHLVRRRGQEARLRCSPMKGHSHVYWYRQLPEEGLKFMVYLQKENIIDESGMPKERFSAEFPKEGPSILRIQQVVRGDSAAYFCASSPGAGQPQHFGDGTRLSIL.

The rearrangement joins TRBV5-1 to TRBJ1-2, with 10 bases matching TRBD1. The germline V gene has CDR1 SGHRS and CDR2 YFSETQ. The CDR3 consists of 15 residues. The J segment lost 8 bases and the V segment lost 0 bases, leaving 7 bases of the junction unmatched. For the CDR3, the DNA is TGCGCCAGCAGCTTGGCCGGGACAGGGGCTGGCGGCTACACCTTC. It is translated as CASSLAGTGAGGYTF.

The CDR3 sequence is CASSAASGATGELFF. CDR3 sequence (DNA): TGTGCCAGCAGTGCTGCGAGCGGAGCCACCGGGGAGCTGTTTTTT. The rearrangement joins TRBV2 to TRBJ2-2; D might be TRBD2 (5 bases). V dropped 4 bases and J dropped 4 bases, with 13 bases sitting between them. CDR1 is SNHLY, CDR2 FYNNEI, per germline. The length of the CDR3 is 15 residues. Full variable domain (remainder filled in from reference TRBV2 and TRBJ2-2): EPEVTQTPSHQVTQMGQEVILRCVPISNHLYFYWYRQILGQKVEFLVSFYNNEISEKSEIFDDQFSVERPDGSNFTLKIRSTKLEDSAMYFCASSAASGATGELFFGEGSRLTVL.

The chain combines TRBV19 with TRBJ2-6; maybe TRBD1 (5 bases). Germline values: CDR1 LNHDA, CDR2 SQIVND (reference sequence). The CDR3 spans 15 residues. V was pared by 5 bases and J by 3 bases, with 11 bases between. CDR3 bases: TGTGCCAGTAGTGCCCAGGGATTTGGGGCCAACGTCCTGACTTTC. This sequence encodes CASSAQGFGANVLTF.

This clone was recorded only once. CDR3 sequence reads: CASSLGGRLGGEKLFF. The CDR3 nucleotides are TGTGCCAGCAGCTTAGGAGGCAGGCTCGGGGGTGAAAAACTGTTTTTT. V is TRBV11-2 and J is TRBJ1-4; D possibly corresponds to TRBD1 (5 bases). Between the trimmed V and J ends, which lost 1 base and 7 bases, there was a span of 16 bases. Germline values: CDR1 SGHAT, CDR2 FQNNGV. CDR3 length: 16 residues.

The V gene is TRBV4-1, the J gene TRBJ1-1; D ambiguous. Trimming took 0 bases from V and 1 from J, leaving 12 bases between them. Germline V CDR1 and CDR2: MGHRA, YSYEKL. The CDR3 is 16 residues long. In DNA, the CDR3 is TGCGCCAGCAGCCAAGAAAGATCTCGGGGGAACACTGAAGCTTTCTTT. As protein: CASSQERSRGNTEAFF.

The chain recombines TRBV5-6 with TRBJ2-7; 8 bases agree with TRBD1. The germline CDR1 and CDR2 sequences are SGHDT and YYEEEE. The CDR3 covers 14 residues. The V segment lost 0 bases and the J segment 7 bases; nucleotides outside the gene matches: 6. The CDR3 DNA sequence: TGTGCCAGCAGCTTGGGGCAGGGGGCATCTGAGCAGTACTTC. Protein: CASSLGQGASEQYF.

With regard to this clone: Other DNA sequences of this sample code for an identical CDR3. The chain recombines TRBV19 with TRBJ2-7, with 10 bases identical to TRBD1. Trimming at V came to 6 bases and at J to 3 bases, leaving 2 bases not matched to a gene. The CDR3 consists of 13 residues. The V gene's germline CDR1 is LNHDA and CDR2 SQIVND (reference sequence). CDR3 protein: CASSRDRGYEQYF. The CDR3 DNA reads TGTGCCAGTAGCCGGGACAGGGGCTACGAGCAGTACTTC.

The V call is TRBV2, the J call TRBJ1-5; the match to TRBD1 covers 8 bases. The germline CDR1 and CDR2 sequences are SNHLY and FYNNEI. The CDR3 contains 15 residues. V dropped 3 bases and J dropped 6; count of bases not matched to a gene: 7. The CDR3 spells CASSENTGGGQPQHF. In nucleotides, the CDR3 is TGTGCCAGCAGTGAGAACACAGGGGGGGGTCAGCCCCAGCATTTT.

J is TRBJ1-4 and V is TRBV15, with TRBD1 identical over 7 bases. Looked up from germline, CDR1 is LNHNV and CDR2 is YYDKDF (reference sequence). V lost 0 bases to trimming and J lost 7 bases; unmatched junction nucleotides: 5. This CDR3 has 15 amino acids. The CDR3 DNA reads TGTGCCACCAGCAGAGATCCAGGGGGAGGTGAAAAACTGTTTTTT. Protein: CATSRDPGGGEKLFF.

The rearrangement links TRBV25-1 to TRBJ2-5; D gene uncertain. This CDR3 region has 14 residues. Germline CDR1 reads MGHDK; CDR2 reads SYGVNS. V lost 6 bases and J lost 9, with 20 bases in between. CDR3 amino acids: CASSGVHVKDAQYF. The CDR3 coding sequence is TGTGCCAGCAGCGGAGTTCACGTAAAGGATGCCCAGTACTTC.

V and J are TRBV21-1 and TRBJ1-5; TRBD1, as called in the table, went unchecked against the DNA. TRBV21-1 is reported as a pseudogene. CDR3 size: 17 residues. The CDR3 nucleotides are TGTGCCAGCAGCAAAGCGGGCACAGGGTCTAGCAATCAGCCCCAGCATTTT. It yields the protein CASSKAGTGSSNQPQHF.

V usage is TRBV6-5 and J usage is TRBJ2-5; D may be TRBD1 (5 bases). The tail of the sequence fits TRBJ2-7 better, so the J call may be wrong. The CDR3 runs to 15 residues. The germline CDR1 and CDR2 sequences are MNHEY and SVGAGI. CDR3 nucleotide sequence: TGTGCCAGCAGTTACAGGGGTGCGTTTTCTTACGAGCAGTACTTC. Its translation: CASSYRGAFSYEQYF.

The CDR3 is CASSLWGRGKNTEAFF. The CDR3 DNA reads as TGTGCCAGCAGCTTGTGGGGCAGGGGGAAAAACACTGAAGCTTTCTTT. The rearrangement joins TRBV5-4 to TRBJ1-1; 7 positions match TRBD1. The CDR3 length is 16 residues. Trimming cost V 1 base and J 2 bases; bases outside gene matches: 8. The germline gives CDR1 SGHNT, CDR2 YYREEE (reference sequence).

The chain employs TRBV19 and TRBJ1-6; D is possibly TRBD1 (6 bases). This CDR3 comprises 12 residues. V was trimmed by 5 bases and J by 8 bases, leaving 7 bases between them. Germline values: CDR1 LNHDA, CDR2 SQIVND (reference sequence). The CDR3 loop is CASSHRDSPLHF. The CDR3, as DNA: TGTGCCAGTAGTCACAGGGATTCACCCCTCCACTTT.

This clone was counted a single time. V gene TRBV7-8 combines with J gene TRBJ1-5, with 8 bases lining up with TRBD1. V lost 5 bases and J lost 3; bases outside the gene matches: 6. This CDR3 comprises 15 residues. CDR1 and CDR2 from the germline V gene are SGHVS and FQNEAQ. DNA of the CDR3: TGTGCCAGCAGCCCCGGGACAGGCAACAATCAGCCCCAGCATTTT. It codes for CASSPGTGNNQPQHF.

V and J are TRBV2 and TRBJ2-7; 13 bases match TRBD2. With 3 bases clipped from V and 6 bases from J, the junction kept 5 bases outside the gene matches. CDR1 and CDR2 (germline): SNHLY, FYNNEI. The CDR3 loop spans 15 amino acids. The CDR3 DNA sequence: TGTGCCAGCAGTGACCGGACTAGCGGGAGCGGCGAGCAGTACTTC. Its translation: CASSDRTSGSGEQYF. The entire variable domain, with the rest obtained from reference TRBV2 and TRBJ2-7, is as follows: EPEVTQTPSHQVTQMGQEVILRCVPISNHLYFYWYRQILGQKVEFLVSFYNNEISEKSEIFDDQFSVERPDGSNFTLKIRSTKLEDSAMYFCASSDRTSGSGEQYFGPGTRLTVT.

The gene calls are TRBV11-2 and TRBJ2-3; 7 positions match TRBD1. Germline CDR1 SGHAT, CDR2 FQNNGV. V shed 5 bases and J 3 bases; nucleotides not matched to a gene: 11. The CDR3 contains 16 residues. The CDR3 sequence is CASSARGTSRTDTQYF. In nucleotides, the CDR3 is TGTGCCAGCAGCGCCAGGGGGACCTCACGGACAGATACGCAGTATTTT.

The V and J genes are TRBV7-9 and TRBJ1-1; D is perhaps TRBD1 (6 bases). The CDR3 length is 15 residues. The V gene's germline CDR1 is SEHNR and CDR2 FQNEAQ (reference sequence). V was shortened by 5 bases and J by 2 bases, with 15 bases between the two germline ends. CDR3 sequence (DNA): TGTGCCAGCAGCGACGAACAGGGCCGTAACACTGAAGCTTTCTTT. Translated: CASSDEQGRNTEAFF.

The CDR3 spells CASSEGGTVTSYTF. DNA for the CDR3: TGTGCCAGCAGTGAAGGGGGGACAGTTACAAGCTACACCTTC. The rearrangement uses TRBV6-5 and TRBJ1-2; 7 nucleotides match TRBD1. Germline values: CDR1 MNHEY, CDR2 SVGAGI. The length of the CDR3 is 14 residues. V gave up 5 bases and J gave up 9 bases; unmatched junction bases: 12.

The rearrangement links TRBV5-6 to TRBJ1-2; D unclear. The CDR3 spans 14 residues. V gave up 6 bases and J gave up 4 bases, with 16 bases separating them. The germline CDR1 and CDR2 sequences are SGHDT and YYEEEE. The DNA of the CDR3 is TGTGCCAGCACCCCTTTGGAGGGTGGCTATGGCTACACCTTC. As protein: CASTPLEGGYGYTF.

The J gene is TRBJ1-2, the V gene TRBV27; D is possibly TRBD1 (5 bases). This CDR3 comprises 15 residues. Trimming removed 5 bases from V and 3 bases from J, with 16 bases in between. The V gene's germline CDR1 is MNHEY and CDR2 SMNVEV (reference sequence). In nucleotides, the CDR3 is TGTGCCAGCAGTCCCGGACACCCCGAGGACTATGGCTACACCTTC. Encoded protein: CASSPGHPEDYGYTF.

The chain couples TRBV14 to TRBJ2-1, with TRBD2 matching over 9 bases. The CDR3 totals 19 residues. CDR1 and CDR2 (germline): SGHDN, FVKESK. The V and J ends lost 3 bases and 0 bases, in that order; junction bases with no gene match: 12. CDR3 bases: TGTGCCAGCAGCCACTTGGCTAGCGGGATTGGACACTCCTACAATGAGCAGTTCTTC. It translates to CASSHLASGIGHSYNEQFF.

The chain links TRBV29-1 to TRBJ2-2, with D unresolved. The V and J ends lost 2 bases and 2 bases respectively, with 9 bases between them. CDR1 and CDR2 from the germline V gene are SQVTM and ANQGSEA. The CDR3 sequence is 14 residues long. CDR3 in DNA: TGCAGCGTTGAACCAAGACACAACACCGGGGAGCTGTTTTTT. Its protein is CSVEPRHNTGELFF.

The rearrangement uses TRBV5-1 and TRBJ1-2; the D is unclear. The CDR3 spans 14 residues. In germline, CDR1 is SGHRS, CDR2 YFSETQ. Trimming left V 4 bases short and J 0 bases short, with 10 bases between. CDR3 residues: CASSIADTNYGYTF. The DNA for the CDR3 is TGCGCCAGCAGCATTGCCGACACTAACTATGGCTACACCTTC.

The chain is built from TRBV7-9 and TRBJ1-3; possible D gene TRBD1, 6 bases. Per germline, CDR1 SEHNR and CDR2 FQNEAQ (reference sequence). The CDR3 is made up of 13 amino acids. The CDR3 region has the DNA TGTGCGGACCGACAGGACTCTGGAAACACCATATATTTT. It yields the protein CADRQDSGNTIYF.